The entry below gives a single TCR beta chain sequence along with its context. Its specificity is not known. The sample originates from a study of T cell responses to AZD1222 COVID-19 vaccine. Findings of the study overall: Vaccine-related CD4 TCRs covered spike, predominating at 160-218 and 743-854.

Assay: immunoSEQ multiplex PCR; the TCRdb copy retains only in-frame clones and omits some. The sample lists 150,000 to 200,000 clones, 94% occurring once. Sequencing was performed on peripheral blood, taken on day 0 of AZD1222 vaccination. The origin of this receptor is an adult in good health.

The CDR3 coding sequence is TGTGCCAGCAGCCAAGACGCGGGACTAGCGGGAACCGATACGCAGTATTTT. Translating gives CASSQDAGLAGTDTQYF. The V gene is TRBV14, the J gene TRBJ2-3; 13 bases map to TRBD2. The V gene's germline CDR1 is SGHDN and CDR2 FVKESK. The CDR3 extends over 17 amino acids. J lost 6 bases, V lost 0 bases, and 6 bases had no gene match.